This TCR beta chain was documented in a study of T cells in narcolepsy. Overall study results and limits: Some memory CD4+ repertoires had no autoreactive clone sequences. Autoreactive clonotypes reportedly recurred in blood of same and different patients, not controls. Same-patient CSF and blood CD4+ T cell clonotypes included HCRT-specific and TRIB2-specific autoreactive ones.

As for this clone: Its antigen is currently unknown.

CDR1 is KGHSH, CDR2 LQKENI, per germline. CDR3 length equals 16 residues. V lost 5 bases, J lost 1 base, and 5 bases stayed unmatched. TCRdb's table, derived via immunoSEQ multiplex PCR, lists solely in-frame clones and lacks some. The table records around 35,000 clones, about nine tenths of them present only once. The clonotype was recovered from a human donor with narcolepsy. This sequence joins TRBV18 and TRBJ2-3; 11 positions agree with TRBD2. Sequencing input: CD45RA- memory CD4+ T cells from PBMCs. The CDR3 region has the DNA TGTGCCAGCTCAGTTTTACTAGCGGGAGGCACAGATACGCAGTATTTT. Its protein is CASSVLLAGGTDTQYF.